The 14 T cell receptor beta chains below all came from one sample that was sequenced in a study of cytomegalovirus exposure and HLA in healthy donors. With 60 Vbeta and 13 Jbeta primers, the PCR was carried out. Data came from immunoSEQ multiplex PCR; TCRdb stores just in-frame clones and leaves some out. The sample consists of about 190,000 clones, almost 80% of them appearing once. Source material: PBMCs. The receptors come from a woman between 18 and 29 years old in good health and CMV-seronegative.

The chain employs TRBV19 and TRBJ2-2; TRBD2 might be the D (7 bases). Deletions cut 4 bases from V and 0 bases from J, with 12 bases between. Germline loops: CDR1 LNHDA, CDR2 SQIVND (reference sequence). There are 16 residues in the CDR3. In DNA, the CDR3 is TGTGCCAGTAGTAAATCGGGGGGCACGAACACCGGGGAGCTGTTTTTT. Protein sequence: CASSKSGGTNTGELFF. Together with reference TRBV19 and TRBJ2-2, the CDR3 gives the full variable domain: DGGITQSPKYLFRKEGQNVTLSCEQNLNHDAMYWYRQDPGQGLRLIYYSQIVNDFQKGDIAEGYSVSREKKESFPLTVTSAQKNPTAFYLCASSKSGGTNTGELFFGEGSRLTVL.

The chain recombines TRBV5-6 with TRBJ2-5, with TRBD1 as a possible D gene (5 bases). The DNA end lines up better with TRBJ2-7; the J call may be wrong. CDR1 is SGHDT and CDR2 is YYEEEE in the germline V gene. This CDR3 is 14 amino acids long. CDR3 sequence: CASSLAGPIDEQYF. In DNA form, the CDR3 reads TGTGCCAGCAGCTTGGCAGGGCCTATCGACGAGCAGTACTTC.

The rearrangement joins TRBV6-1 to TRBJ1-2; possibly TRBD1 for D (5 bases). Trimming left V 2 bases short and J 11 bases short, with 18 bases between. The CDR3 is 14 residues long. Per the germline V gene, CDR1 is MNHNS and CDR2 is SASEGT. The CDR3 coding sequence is TGTGCCAGCAGTGAATCCCTGCAGGGTCTTGGTTACACCTTC. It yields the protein CASSESLQGLGYTF.

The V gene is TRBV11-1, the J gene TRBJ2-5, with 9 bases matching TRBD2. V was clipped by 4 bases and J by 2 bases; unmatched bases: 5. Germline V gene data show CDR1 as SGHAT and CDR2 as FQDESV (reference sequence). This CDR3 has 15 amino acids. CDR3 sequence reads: CASSYSGREQETQYF. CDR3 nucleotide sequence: TGTGCCAGCAGCTATAGCGGGAGAGAACAAGAGACCCAGTACTTC.

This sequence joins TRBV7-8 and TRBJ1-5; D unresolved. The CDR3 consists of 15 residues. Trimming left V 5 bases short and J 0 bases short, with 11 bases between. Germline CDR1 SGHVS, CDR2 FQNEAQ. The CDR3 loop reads CASSRVRDSNQPQHF. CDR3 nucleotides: TGTGCCAGCAGCAGAGTACGCGATAGCAATCAGCCCCAGCATTTT.

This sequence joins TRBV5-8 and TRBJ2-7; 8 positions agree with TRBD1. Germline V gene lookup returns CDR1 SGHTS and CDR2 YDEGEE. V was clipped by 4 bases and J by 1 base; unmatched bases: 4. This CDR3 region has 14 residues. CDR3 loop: CASSTHRGSYEQYF. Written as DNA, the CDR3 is TGTGCCAGCAGCACCCACAGGGGGTCCTACGAGCAGTACTTC. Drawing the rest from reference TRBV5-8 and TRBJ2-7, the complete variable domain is EAGVTQSPTHLIKTRGQQATLRCSPISGHTSVYWYQQALGLGLQFLLWYDEGEERNRGNFPPRFSGRQFPNYSSELNVNALELEDSALYLCASSTHRGSYEQYFGPGTRLTVT.

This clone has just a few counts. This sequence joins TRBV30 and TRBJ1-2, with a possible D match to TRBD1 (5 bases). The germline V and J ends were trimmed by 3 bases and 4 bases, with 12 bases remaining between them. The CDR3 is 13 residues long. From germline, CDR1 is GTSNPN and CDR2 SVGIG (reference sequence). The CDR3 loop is CAWRRGSFYGYTF. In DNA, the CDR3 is TGTGCCTGGAGAAGGGGATCTTTCTATGGCTACACCTTC.

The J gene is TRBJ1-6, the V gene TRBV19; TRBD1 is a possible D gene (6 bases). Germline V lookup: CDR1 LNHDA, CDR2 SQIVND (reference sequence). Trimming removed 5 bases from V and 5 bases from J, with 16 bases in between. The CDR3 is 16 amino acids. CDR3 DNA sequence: TGTGCCAGTAGTCGACAGGTAACCGGGGATAATTCACCCCTCCACTTT. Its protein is CASSRQVTGDNSPLHF.

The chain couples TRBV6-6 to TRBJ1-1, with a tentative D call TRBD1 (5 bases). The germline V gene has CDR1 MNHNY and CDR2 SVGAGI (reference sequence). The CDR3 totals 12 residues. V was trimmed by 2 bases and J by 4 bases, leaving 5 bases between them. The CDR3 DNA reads TGTGCCAGCAGTTACGGGGCCACTGAAGCTTTCTTT. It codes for CASSYGATEAFF.

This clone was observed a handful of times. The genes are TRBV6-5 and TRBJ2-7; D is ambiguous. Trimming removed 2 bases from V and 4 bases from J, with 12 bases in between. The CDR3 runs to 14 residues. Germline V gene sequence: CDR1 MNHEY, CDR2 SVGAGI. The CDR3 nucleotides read TGTGCCAGCAGTTACACGTGGAGCGAATACGAGCAGTACTTC. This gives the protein CASSYTWSEYEQYF.

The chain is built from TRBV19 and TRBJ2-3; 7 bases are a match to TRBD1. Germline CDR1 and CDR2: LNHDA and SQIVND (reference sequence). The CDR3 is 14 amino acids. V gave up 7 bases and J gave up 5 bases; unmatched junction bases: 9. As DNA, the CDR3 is TGTGCCAGTACCTCCGGACAGGTTGGAGATACGCAGTATTTT. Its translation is CASTSGQVGDTQYF.

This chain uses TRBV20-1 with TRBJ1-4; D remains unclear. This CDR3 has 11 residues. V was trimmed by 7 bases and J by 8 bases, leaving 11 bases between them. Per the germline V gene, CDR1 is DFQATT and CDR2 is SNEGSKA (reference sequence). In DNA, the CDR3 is TGCAGTGGTGGAGTCAAAGAAAAACTGTTTTTT. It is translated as CSGGVKEKLFF.

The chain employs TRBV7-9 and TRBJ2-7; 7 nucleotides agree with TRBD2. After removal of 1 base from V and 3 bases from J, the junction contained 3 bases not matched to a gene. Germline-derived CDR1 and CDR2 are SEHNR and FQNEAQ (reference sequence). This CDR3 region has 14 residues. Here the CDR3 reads CASSLVREDYEQYF. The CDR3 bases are TGTGCCAGCAGCTTAGTCCGGGAGGACTACGAGCAGTACTTC.

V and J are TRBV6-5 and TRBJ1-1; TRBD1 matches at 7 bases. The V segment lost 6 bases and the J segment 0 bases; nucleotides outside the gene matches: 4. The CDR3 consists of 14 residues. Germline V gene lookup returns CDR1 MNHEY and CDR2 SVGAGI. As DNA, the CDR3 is TGTGCCAGCAGGACGGACAGGTTGAACACTGAAGCTTTCTTT. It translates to CASRTDRLNTEAFF.